This T cell receptor (beta chain) was sequenced for a study of Ad26.COV2.S vaccination and SARS-CoV-2 variants. Study-level results: Compared with placebo recipients, vaccine recipients had higher spike-specific TCR breadth. Marked by substantial breadth, spike-specific CD8+ and CD4+ T cell responses were reportedly seen after vaccination.

Repertoires were generated with immunoSEQ multiplex PCR, while TCRdb's copy carries only in-frame clones and drops some. The top ten hold about 2.1% of the sample, which has roughly 320,000 clones, approximately 86% seen once. This sample's treatment: around 19 received Ad26.COV2.S at low or high dose, single or two shots; five or six received placebo; per-sample allocation not given. Material that was analyzed had been drawn on day 63 after the first vaccine or placebo injection. This clone has a single count. Its antigen remains unknown. Germline values: CDR1 SNHLY, CDR2 FYNNEI. V was cut by 5 bases and J by 4 bases, with 16 bases left in between. CDR3 length: 15 amino acids.

Sequencing used peripheral blood, obtained in a trial of Ad26.COV2.S vaccine versus placebo. The clonotype originates from a person aged 18 to 65 who received the Ad26.COV2.S COVID-19 vaccine or a placebo. This chain links TRBV2 with TRBJ2-3, with D possibly being TRBD1 or TRBD2 (5 bases each). The CDR3 loop reads CASSPGASRADTQYF. The CDR3 coding sequence is TGTGCCAGCAGTCCCGGGGCCTCAAGGGCAGATACGCAGTATTTT.